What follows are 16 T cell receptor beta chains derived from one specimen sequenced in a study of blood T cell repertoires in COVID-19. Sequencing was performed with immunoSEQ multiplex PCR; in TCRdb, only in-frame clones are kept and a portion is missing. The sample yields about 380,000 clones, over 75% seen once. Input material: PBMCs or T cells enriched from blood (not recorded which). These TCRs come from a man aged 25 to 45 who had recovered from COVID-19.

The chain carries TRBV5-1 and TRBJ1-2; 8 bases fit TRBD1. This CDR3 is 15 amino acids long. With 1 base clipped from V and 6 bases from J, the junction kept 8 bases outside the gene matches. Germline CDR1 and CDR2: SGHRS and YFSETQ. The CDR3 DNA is TGCGCCAGCAGCTTGCCCAACCAGGGGGCGCATGGCTACACCTTC. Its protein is CASSLPNQGAHGYTF. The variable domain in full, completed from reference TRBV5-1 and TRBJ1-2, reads KAGVTQTPRYLIKTRGQQVTLSCSPISGHRSVSWYQQTPGQGLQFLFEYFSETQRNKGNFPGRFSGRQFSNSRSEMNVSTLELGDSALYLCASSLPNQGAHGYTFGSGTRLTVV.

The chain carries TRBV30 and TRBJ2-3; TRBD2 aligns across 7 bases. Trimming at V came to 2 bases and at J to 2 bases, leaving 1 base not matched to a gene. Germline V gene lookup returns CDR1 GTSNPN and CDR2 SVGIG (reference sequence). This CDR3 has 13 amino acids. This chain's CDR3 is CAWSRGVTDTQYF. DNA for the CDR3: TGTGCCTGGAGTCGGGGGGTCACAGATACGCAGTATTTT.

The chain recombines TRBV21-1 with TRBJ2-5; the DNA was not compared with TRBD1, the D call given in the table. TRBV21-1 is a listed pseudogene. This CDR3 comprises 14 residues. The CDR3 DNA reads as TGTGCCAGCAGCATAGACACCGGCCAAGAGACCCAGTACTTC. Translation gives CASSIDTGQETQYF.

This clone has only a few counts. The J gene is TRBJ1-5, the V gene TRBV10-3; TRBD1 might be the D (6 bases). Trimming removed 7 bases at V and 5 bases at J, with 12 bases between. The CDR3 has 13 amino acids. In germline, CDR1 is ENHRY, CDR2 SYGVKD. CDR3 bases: TGTGCCATCACTAACAGGGACGATCAGCCCCAGCATTTT. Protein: CAITNRDDQPQHF.

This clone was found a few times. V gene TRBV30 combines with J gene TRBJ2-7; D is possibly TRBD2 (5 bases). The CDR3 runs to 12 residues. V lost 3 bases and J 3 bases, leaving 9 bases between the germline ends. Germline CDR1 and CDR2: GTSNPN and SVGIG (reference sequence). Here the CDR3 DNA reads TGTGCCTGGAGCGTCGGGGTCTACGAGCAGTACTTC. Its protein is CAWSVGVYEQYF.

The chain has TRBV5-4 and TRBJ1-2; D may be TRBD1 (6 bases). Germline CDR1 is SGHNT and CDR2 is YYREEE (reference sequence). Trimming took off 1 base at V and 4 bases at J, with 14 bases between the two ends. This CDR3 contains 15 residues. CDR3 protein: CASSLNGQISYGYTF. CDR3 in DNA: TGTGCCAGCAGCTTGAACGGACAGATCTCCTATGGCTACACCTTC.

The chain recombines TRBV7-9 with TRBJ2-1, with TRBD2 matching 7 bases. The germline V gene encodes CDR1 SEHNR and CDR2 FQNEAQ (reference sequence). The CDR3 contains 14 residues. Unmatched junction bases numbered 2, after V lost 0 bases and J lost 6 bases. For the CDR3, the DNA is TGTGCCAGCAGCTTAGCGGGGGGGATCAATGAGCAGTTCTTC. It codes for CASSLAGGINEQFF.

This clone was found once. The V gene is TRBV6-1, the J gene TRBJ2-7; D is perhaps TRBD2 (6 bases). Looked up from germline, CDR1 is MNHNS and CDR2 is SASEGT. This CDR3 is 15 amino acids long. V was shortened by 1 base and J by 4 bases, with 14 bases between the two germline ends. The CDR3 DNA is TGTGCCAGCAGTGAAGTTCTCGACGGGGGTTACGAGCAGTACTTC. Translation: CASSEVLDGGYEQYF.

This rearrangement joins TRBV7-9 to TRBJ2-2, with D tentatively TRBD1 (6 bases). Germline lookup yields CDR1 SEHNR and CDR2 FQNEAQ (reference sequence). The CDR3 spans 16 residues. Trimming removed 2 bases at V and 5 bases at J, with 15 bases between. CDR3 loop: CASSLQGHGMTGELFF. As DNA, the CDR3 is TGTGCCAGCAGCTTACAGGGACATGGGATGACCGGGGAGCTGTTTTTT.

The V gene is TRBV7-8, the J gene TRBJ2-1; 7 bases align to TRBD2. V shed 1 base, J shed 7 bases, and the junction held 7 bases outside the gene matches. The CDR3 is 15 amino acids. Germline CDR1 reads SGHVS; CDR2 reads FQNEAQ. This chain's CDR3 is CASSLGAGLLNEQFF. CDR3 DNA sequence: TGTGCCAGCAGCTTAGGAGCGGGGCTTCTTAATGAGCAGTTCTTC.

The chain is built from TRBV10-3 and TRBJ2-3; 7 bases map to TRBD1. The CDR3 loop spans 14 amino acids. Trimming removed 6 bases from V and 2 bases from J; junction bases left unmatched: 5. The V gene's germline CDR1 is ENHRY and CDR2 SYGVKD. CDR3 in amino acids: CAIRPGTDTDTQYF. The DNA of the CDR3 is TGTGCCATCAGACCCGGGACAGACACAGATACGCAGTATTTT.

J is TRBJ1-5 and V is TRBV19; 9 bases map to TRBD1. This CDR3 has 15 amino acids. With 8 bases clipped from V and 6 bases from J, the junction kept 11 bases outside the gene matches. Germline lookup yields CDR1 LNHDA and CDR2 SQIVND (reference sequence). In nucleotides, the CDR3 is TGTGCCAGTCGAGACGGACAGGGGAGGGGTCAGCCCCAGCATTTT. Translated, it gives CASRDGQGRGQPQHF. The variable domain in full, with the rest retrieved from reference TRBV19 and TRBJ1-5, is DGGITQSPKYLFRKEGQNVTLSCEQNLNHDAMYWYRQDPGQGLRLIYYSQIVNDFQKGDIAEGYSVSREKKESFPLTVTSAQKNPTAFYLCASRDGQGRGQPQHFGDGTRLSIL.

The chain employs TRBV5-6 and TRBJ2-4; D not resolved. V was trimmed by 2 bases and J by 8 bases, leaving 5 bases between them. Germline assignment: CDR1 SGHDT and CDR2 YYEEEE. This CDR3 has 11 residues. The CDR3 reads CASSFADIQYF. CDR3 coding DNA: TGTGCCAGCAGCTTTGCGGACATTCAGTACTTC.

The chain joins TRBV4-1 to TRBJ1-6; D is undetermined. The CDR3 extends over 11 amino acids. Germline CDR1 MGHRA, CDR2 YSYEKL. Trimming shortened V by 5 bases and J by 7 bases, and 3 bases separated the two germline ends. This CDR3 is CASSENSPLHF. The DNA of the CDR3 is TGCGCCAGCAGCGAGAATTCACCCCTCCACTTT.

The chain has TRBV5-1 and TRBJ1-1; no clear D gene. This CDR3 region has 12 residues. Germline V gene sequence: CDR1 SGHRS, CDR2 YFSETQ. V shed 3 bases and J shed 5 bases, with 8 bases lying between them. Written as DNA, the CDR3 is TGCGCCAGCAGCTGGTCGGGGACTGAAGCTTTCTTT. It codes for CASSWSGTEAFF.

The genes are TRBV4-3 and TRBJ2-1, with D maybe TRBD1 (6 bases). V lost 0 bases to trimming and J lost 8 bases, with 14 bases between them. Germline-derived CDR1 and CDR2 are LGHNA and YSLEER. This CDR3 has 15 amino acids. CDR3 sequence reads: CASSQEPRGGDEQFF. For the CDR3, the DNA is TGCGCCAGCAGCCAAGAACCCCGTGGGGGCGATGAGCAGTTCTTC.